The rows below give T cell receptor beta chains drawn from one sample of a study of blood T cell repertoires in COVID-19. Assay used: immunoSEQ multiplex PCR; TCRdb lists only in-frame clones, some missing. The sample carries 150,000 to 200,000 clones, approximately 83% recorded once. Sequencing used peripheral blood. These receptors originate from a woman older than 75 with active or convalescent COVID-19. The CDR3 runs from the conserved cysteine through the conserved F or W. The D gene is left open where the match is weak. Not every row has a clone size; where given, it reads once, few, many or a size class.

abundance	j_gene	d_gene	v_gene	len	CDR3nt	CDR3aa
NA	TRBJ1-1	NA	TRBV6-5	15	TGTGCCAGCAGTCCTCAGAACCGACAGAACACTGAAGCTTTCTTT	CASSPQNRQNTEAFF
NA	TRBJ2-7	TRBD1	TRBV29-1	14	TGCAGCGTTGAAGATGTGACAGGGCTAGGCGAGCAGTACTTC	CSVEDVTGLGEQYF
few	TRBJ2-3	TRBD2	TRBV18	16	TGTGCCAGCTCACCCCTTAGCGGGGGGGCCGCAGATACGCAGTATTTT	CASSPLSGGAADTQYF
NA	TRBJ2-3	NA	TRBV9	14	TGTGCCAGCAGCGTAAAGTCAGGGGAAGATACGCAGTATTTT	CASSVKSGEDTQYF
NA	TRBJ2-1	TRBD2	TRBV9	15	TGTGCCAGCAGCCCCGGGACTAGCGGTTACAATGAGCAGTTCTTC	CASSPGTSGYNEQFF
NA	TRBJ1-6	TRBD1	TRBV10-3	16	TGTGCCATCAGTGAGGGGCCGGGACAGAATAATTCACCCCTCCACTTT	CAISEGPGQNNSPLHF
NA	TRBJ2-2	TRBD2	TRBV11-3	16	TGTGCCAGCAGCCTCGTAGCGGGGGCCAACACCGGGGAGCTGTTTTTT	CASSLVAGANTGELFF
NA	TRBJ2-6	NA	TRBV15	19	TGTGCCACCAGCAGAGATTGGGCAAAGGGGGTGGTAGGGGCCAACGTCCTGACTTTC	CATSRDWAKGVVGANVLTF
once	TRBJ1-3	NA	TRBV7-9	13	TGTGCCAGCAGCTCAGGGTATGGAAACACCATATATTTT	CASSSGYGNTIYF
NA	TRBJ1-1	NA	TRBV5-6	16	TGTGCCAGCAGCCCTGGTTTGGGGGCCATGAACACTGAAGCTTTCTTT	CASSPGLGAMNTEAFF
NA	TRBJ1-1	NA	TRBV7-9	12	TGTGCCAGCAGCTACCAGGGTGCTGAAGCTTTCTTT	CASSYQGAEAFF
NA	TRBJ1-5	NA	TRBV6-1	14	TGTGCCAGCAGTGAATGGGGCTTCAATCAGCCCCAGCATTTT	CASSEWGFNQPQHF
NA	TRBJ1-3	NA	TRBV27	13	TGTGCCAGCCGGGGAACCTCTGGAAACACCATATATTTT	CASRGTSGNTIYF
NA	TRBJ1-1	TRBD1	TRBV5-1	12	TGCGCCAGCAGCATCGGAGGGGGCCCAGCTTTCTTT	CASSIGGGPAFF
NA	TRBJ2-5	TRBD1	TRBV5-5	15	TGTGCCAGCAGCTTGGGGGACAGTGGGCAAGAGACCCAGTACTTC	CASSLGDSGQETQYF
few	TRBJ1-1	NA	TRBV9	14	TGTGCCAGCCCCCAGACAGCCGGAGTAACTGAAGCTTTCTTT	CASPQTAGVTEAFF
NA	TRBJ1-2	NA	TRBV6-5	14	TGTGCCAGCAGTTACAGACAGACAAACTATGGCTACACCTTC	CASSYRQTNYGYTF
NA	TRBJ2-3	TRBD2	TRBV19	16	TGTGCCAGTAGTGTCGGGAGGCTAAGCTTCACAGATACGCAGTATTTT	CASSVGRLSFTDTQYF
NA	TRBJ2-1	NA	TRBV27	15	TGTGCCAGCTCTCCCCTGAGGACAGCACACAATGAGCAGTTCTTC	CASSPLRTAHNEQFF
NA	TRBJ1-5	NA	TRBV10-3	15	TGTGCCATCAGTGAACGACCCGAGGGCAATCAGCCCCAGCATTTT	CAISERPEGNQPQHF
NA	TRBJ2-3	TRBD2	TRBV9	15	TGTGCCAGCAGCGTTCCGGGACTAGTGGCAGATACGCAGTATTTT	CASSVPGLVADTQYF
NA	TRBJ2-5	TRBD2	TRBV5-1	14	TGCGCCAGCAGCTTGGCCGGGGGGCAAGAGACCCAGTACTTC	CASSLAGGQETQYF
NA	TRBJ2-2	NA	TRBV10-3	16	TGTGCCATCAGTGAGTCGGGCAGCCCGAACACCGGGGAGCTGTTTTTT	CAISESGSPNTGELFF
NA	TRBJ1-1	NA	TRBV4-3	13	TGCGCCAGCAGCCAAACCCCCGGGGGGGGAGCTTTCTTT	CASSQTPGGGAFF
NA	TRBJ1-1	NA	TRBV19	15	TGTGCCAGTAGTCCTTTAGACAGGCTGGGGACTGAAGCTTTCTTT	CASSPLDRLGTEAFF
NA	TRBJ1-2	NA	TRBV27	14	TGTGCCAGCAGTTTACGGGAGCGGTCTGCTGGCTACACCTTC	CASSLRERSAGYTF
NA	TRBJ1-5	NA	TRBV3-1/TRBV3-2	15	TGTGCCAGCAGCCAAGGCAGGGCGGGGAATCAGCCCCAGCATTTT	CASSQGRAGNQPQHF
few	TRBJ2-1	NA	TRBV7-9	14	TGTGCCAGCAGCTTGGCAGGGTTGGTCAATGAGCAGTTCTTC	CASSLAGLVNEQFF
NA	TRBJ2-1	NA	TRBV24-1	14	TGTGCCACCAGTGGTTCAGGCTTTTACAATGAGCAGTTCTTC	CATSGSGFYNEQFF
NA	TRBJ1-2	NA	TRBV5-1	13	TGCGCCAGCAATGGGCAGGGGAACTATGGCTACACCTTC	CASNGQGNYGYTF
NA	TRBJ2-4	TRBD2	TRBV7-8	15	TGTGCCAGCAGCCCCCCCCCGAGCGGGGGAAACATTCAGTACTTC	CASSPPPSGGNIQYF
once	TRBJ2-1	TRBD2	TRBV19	16	TGTGCCAGTAGTACCCGGTGGCGGGGGGGCTATGGGGAGCAGTTCTTC	CASSTRWRGGYGEQFF
NA	TRBJ1-2	TRBD1	TRBV18	16	TGTGCCAGCTCTCCCTCAGGACAGGGGGCGGTCTATGGCTACACCTTC	CASSPSGQGAVYGYTF
NA	TRBJ1-5	TRBD1	TRBV7-6	15	TGTGCCAGCAGCCTCGGACAGGGTTACAATCAGCCCCAGCATTTT	CASSLGQGYNQPQHF